The 30 T cell receptor beta chains below all came from one sample that was sequenced in a study of PD-L1 blockade in urothelial cancer. Here immunoSEQ multiplex PCR was the method, and the copy in TCRdb shows in-frame clones only, minus some. In the table there are around 45,000 clones, 83% of which are singletons. Time point reported: peripheral blood 6 weeks after treatment start. The source material was PBMCs, sampled around atezolizumab (anti-PD-L1) treatment. Source of these receptors: a man in his 60s with urothelial cancer.

DNA of the CDR3: TGTGCCAGCAGCTCTGACAGGGGGCGTATTGAAAAACTGTTTTTT. Residues: CASSSDRGRIEKLFF. The J gene is TRBJ1-4, the V gene TRBV5-6, with 10 positions matching TRBD1. The V gene's germline CDR1 is SGHDT and CDR2 YYEEEE. The CDR3 has 15 residues. The ends lost 3 bases at V and 7 bases at J; junction bases unmatched: 6. The variable domain in full, with the rest retrieved from reference TRBV5-6 and TRBJ1-4, is DAGVTQSPTHLIKTRGQQVTLRCSPKSGHDTVSWYQQALGQGPQFIFQYYEEEERQRGNFPDRFSGHQFPNYSSELNVNALLLGDSALYLCASSSDRGRIEKLFFGSGTQLSVL.

The chain recombines TRBV6-5 with TRBJ1-6, with D perhaps matching TRBD1 (6 bases). CDR1 and CDR2 (germline): MNHEY, SVGAGI. The V and J ends lost 5 bases and 12 bases respectively, with 17 bases between them. CDR3 size: 14 residues. Here the CDR3 DNA reads TGTGCCAGCAGTGCGAACAGGGAGAGTTTACCCCTCCACTTT. Translated, it gives CASSANRESLPLHF.

V and J are TRBV2 and TRBJ2-1; D uncertain. V was trimmed by 6 bases and J by 6 bases, leaving 6 bases between them. The CDR3 has 11 amino acids. The germline V gene has CDR1 SNHLY and CDR2 FYNNEI. CDR3 in DNA: TGTGCCAGCAGCCCTTTCAATGAGCAGTTCTTC. Its translation is CASSPFNEQFF.

The chain recombines TRBV6-5 with TRBJ1-2; 8 nucleotides align to TRBD1. Per germline, CDR1 MNHEY and CDR2 SVGAGI. V lost 2 bases to trimming and J lost 5 bases; unmatched junction nucleotides: 7. The CDR3 has 15 amino acids. The CDR3 is CASSYRGTGLYGYTF. CDR3 nucleotide sequence: TGTGCCAGCAGTTACCGCGGGACAGGATTATATGGCTACACCTTC.

A single count supports this clone. The J gene is TRBJ2-7, the V gene TRBV10-1; D remains unclear. Germline CDR1 WNHNN, CDR2 SYGVQD (reference sequence). The CDR3 runs to 14 residues. The V end was cut by 3 bases, the J end by 5 bases, with 14 bases between. This CDR3 is CASSEGRNYNEQYF. Here the CDR3 DNA reads TGCGCCAGCAGTGAAGGCAGGAATTATAACGAGCAGTACTTC.

The chain links TRBV18 to TRBJ1-2; TRBD1 matches 9 bases. Germline V lookup: CDR1 KGHSH, CDR2 LQKENI. V was pared by 1 base and J by 5 bases, with 8 bases of the junction left unmatched. The CDR3 runs 16 residues. CDR3 sequence reads: CASSPLRDRVPYGYTF. The CDR3 bases are TGTGCCAGCTCACCACTGAGGGACAGGGTTCCGTATGGCTACACCTTC.

The chain has TRBV5-1 and TRBJ2-5; D remains ambiguous. The CDR3 extends over 12 amino acids. Germline V gives CDR1 SGHRS, CDR2 YFSETQ. Trimming pared 0 bases from V and 5 bases from J, leaving 5 bases between. The CDR3 DNA sequence: TGCGCCAGCAGCTTGGCCCGGGAGACCCAGTACTTC. Residues: CASSLARETQYF.

This clone was counted a few times. This chain joins TRBV4-2 and TRBJ2-2; the match to TRBD2 covers 10 bases. Germline V CDR1 and CDR2: LGHNA, YNFKEQ. V lost 2 bases, J lost 7 bases, and 4 bases stayed unmatched. This CDR3 has 15 residues. The chain's CDR3 is CASSQSGGAIGELFF. The CDR3 nucleotides read TGTGCCAGCAGCCAAAGCGGGGGGGCTATCGGGGAGCTGTTTTTT.

The V and J genes are TRBV5-1 and TRBJ2-5; weak D call: TRBD2 (7 bases). This CDR3 is 15 amino acids long. V was cut by 3 bases and J by 5 bases, with 17 bases left in between. The germline V gene has CDR1 SGHRS and CDR2 YFSETQ. CDR3: CASSSVAGAVETQYF. CDR3 in DNA: TGCGCCAGCAGCTCCGTTGCGGGGGCAGTGGAGACCCAGTACTTC.

The chain combines TRBV19 with TRBJ1-1; D possibly corresponds to TRBD1 (5 bases). This CDR3 has 17 residues. The germline CDR1 and CDR2 sequences are LNHDA and SQIVND (reference sequence). The V end lost 3 bases, the J end lost 4 bases, and 21 bases lay between the germline ends. The DNA for the CDR3 is TGTGCCAGTAGTATTATTCAAACAGCGGGGCCGGGCACTGAAGCTTTCTTT. Protein sequence: CASSIIQTAGPGTEAFF.

The chain recombines TRBV21-1 with TRBJ2-2; the tabulated D call, TRBD2, remains unverified against the DNA. TRBV21-1 is flagged as a pseudogene. The CDR3 has 17 residues. The CDR3: CASSTAVRSGNTGELFF. The CDR3 nucleotides read TGTGCCAGCAGCACTGCTGTCCGGTCTGGGAACACCGGGGAGCTGTTTTTT.

The rearrangement joins TRBV7-2 to TRBJ2-3; D possibly corresponds to TRBD2 (6 bases). Trimming removed 3 bases from V and 0 bases from J, with 7 bases in between. The germline CDR1 and CDR2 sequences are SGHTA and FQGNSA. This CDR3 spans 14 amino acids. The CDR3 loop reads CASSFGGSTDTQYF. Here the CDR3 DNA reads TGTGCCAGCAGCTTCGGGGGAAGCACAGATACGCAGTATTTT.

The DNA of the CDR3 is TGCGCCAGCAGCTGGGCCGGGAGGGCTGGCACTGAAGCTTTCTTT. Translating it yields CASSWAGRAGTEAFF. This rearrangement joins TRBV5-1 to TRBJ1-1; unclear D gene. The CDR3 contains 15 residues. Between the trimmed V and J ends, which lost 3 bases and 4 bases, there was a span of 16 bases. Germline V gene lookup returns CDR1 SGHRS and CDR2 YFSETQ.

V and J are TRBV5-1 and TRBJ2-7, with TRBD1 matching 7 bases. There are 11 residues in the CDR3. V gave up 5 bases and J gave up 6 bases; unmatched junction bases: 2. Germline CDR1 is SGHRS and CDR2 is YFSETQ. The CDR3 sequence: CASSTGVEQYF. The CDR3 DNA is TGCGCCAGCAGTACAGGGGTCGAGCAGTACTTC. The whole variable domain, remainder taken from reference TRBV5-1 and TRBJ2-7, is KAGVTQTPRYLIKTRGQQVTLSCSPISGHRSVSWYQQTPGQGLQFLFEYFSETQRNKGNFPGRFSGRQFSNSRSEMNVSTLELGDSALYLCASSTGVEQYFGPGTRLTVT.

The chain combines TRBV7-6 with TRBJ2-1; possibly TRBD2 for D (6 bases). Germline V gene lookup returns CDR1 SGHVS and CDR2 FNYEAQ. There are 13 residues in the CDR3. The V and J ends lost 1 base and 8 bases respectively, with 9 bases between them. The DNA of the CDR3 is TGTGCCAGCAGCTTAGTTTGGGGGGATGAGCAGTTCTTC. Translation: CASSLVWGDEQFF. Together with reference TRBV7-6 and TRBJ2-1, the CDR3 gives the full variable domain: GAGVSQSPRYKVTKRGQDVALRCDPISGHVSLYWYRQALGQGPEFLTYFNYEAQQDKSGLPNDRFSAERPEGSISTLTIQRTEQRDSAMYRCASSLVWGDEQFFGPGTRLTVL.

This clone came up a few times. This rearrangement joins TRBV2 to TRBJ2-6, with 9 bases that match TRBD1. The CDR3 length is 16 residues. Trimming at V came to 5 bases and at J to 1 base, leaving 3 bases not matched to a gene. Germline assignment: CDR1 SNHLY and CDR2 FYNNEI. CDR3 sequence: CASSSGTGSGANVLTF. DNA of the CDR3: TGTGCCAGCAGTTCCGGGACAGGGTCTGGGGCCAACGTCCTGACTTTC. Combining the CDR3 with reference TRBV2 and TRBJ2-6 gives the whole variable domain EPEVTQTPSHQVTQMGQEVILRCVPISNHLYFYWYRQILGQKVEFLVSFYNNEISEKSEIFDDQFSVERPDGSNFTLKIRSTKLEDSAMYFCASSSGTGSGANVLTFGAGSRLTVL.

The chain combines TRBV5-1 with TRBJ2-7; TRBD1 might be the D (7 bases). CDR1 is SGHRS and CDR2 is YFSETQ in the germline V gene. Deletions cut 0 bases from V and 6 bases from J, with 13 bases between. CDR3 length: 14 amino acids. CDR3 amino acids: CASSLVSGGSEQYF. In nucleotides, the CDR3 is TGCGCCAGCAGCTTGGTTTCAGGGGGGAGCGAGCAGTACTTC.

As for this clone: The junction departs from germline at one end; a sequencing error may be responsible. The chain couples TRBV5-4 to TRBJ1-2, with D possibly matching TRBD1 (5 bases). The CDR3 spans 13 residues. The germline CDR1 and CDR2 sequences are SGHNT and YYREEE (reference sequence). CDR3: CASTLRGSWGYTF. CDR3 DNA sequence: TGTGCCAGCACCTTGAGGGGTTCGTGGGGCTACACCTTC.

V gene TRBV7-2 combines with J gene TRBJ2-2; D gene unclear. This CDR3 comprises 16 residues. Germline values: CDR1 SGHTA, CDR2 FQGNSA. V was shortened by 1 base and J by 1 base, with 10 bases between the two germline ends. The CDR3 protein is CASSLGGALNTGELFF. The CDR3 bases are TGTGCCAGCAGCTTAGGTGGAGCTTTGAACACCGGGGAGCTGTTTTTT. The entire variable domain, with the rest obtained from reference TRBV7-2 and TRBJ2-2, is as follows: GAGVSQSPSNKVTEKGKDVELRCDPISGHTALYWYRQSLGQGLEFLIYFQGNSAPDKSGLPSDRFSAERTGGSVSTLTIQRTQQEDSAVYLCASSLGGALNTGELFFGEGSRLTVL.

The chain recombines TRBV10-3 with TRBJ1-1; D is unclear. Trimming took off 2 bases at V and 1 base at J, with 5 bases between the two ends. CDR1 is ENHRY and CDR2 is SYGVKD in the germline V gene. The CDR3 length is 13 residues. The CDR3 loop is CAISETANTEAFF. CDR3 coding DNA: TGTGCCATCAGTGAGACAGCGAACACTGAAGCTTTCTTT.

The chain links TRBV5-1 to TRBJ2-6, with D possibly matching TRBD2 (5 bases). V was shortened by 8 bases and J by 3 bases, with 15 bases between the two germline ends. The CDR3 has 15 amino acids. CDR1 and CDR2 (germline): SGHRS, YFSETQ. The CDR3: CASGPIGSGANVLTF. The CDR3 nucleotides are TGCGCCAGTGGACCGATTGGGAGTGGGGCCAACGTCCTGACTTTC. Looking up the rest from reference TRBV5-1 and TRBJ2-6 gives the full variable domain: KAGVTQTPRYLIKTRGQQVTLSCSPISGHRSVSWYQQTPGQGLQFLFEYFSETQRNKGNFPGRFSGRQFSNSRSEMNVSTLELGDSALYLCASGPIGSGANVLTFGAGSRLTVL.

This sequence joins TRBV7-2 and TRBJ1-3; 7 nucleotides match TRBD1. This CDR3 contains 16 residues. Germline CDR1 reads SGHTA; CDR2 reads FQGNSA. V gave up 0 bases and J gave up 4 bases; unmatched junction bases: 6. The CDR3 loop reads CASSLAYRGEGNTIYF. CDR3 DNA sequence: TGTGCCAGCAGCTTAGCGTACAGGGGCGAAGGAAACACCATATATTTT.

The chain recombines TRBV4-2 with TRBJ2-2, with 7 bases matching TRBD1. This CDR3 spans 15 amino acids. Germline values: CDR1 LGHNA, CDR2 YNFKEQ. V gave up 0 bases and J gave up 6 bases; unmatched junction bases: 4. The CDR3 spells CASSQEAQGAGELFF. The DNA for the CDR3 is TGTGCCAGCAGCCAAGAGGCCCAGGGGGCCGGGGAGCTGTTTTTT.

This clone has a handful of counts. The chain employs TRBV7-2 and TRBJ2-7; TRBD1 might be the D (5 bases). Germline V gene lookup returns CDR1 SGHTA and CDR2 FQGNSA. Trimming left V 5 bases short and J 1 base short, with 15 bases between. The CDR3 length is 15 residues. This CDR3 reads CASSRDRTTSYEQYF. In DNA, the CDR3 is TGTGCCAGCAGCCGAGACAGAACAACATCCTACGAGCAGTACTTC.

The rearrangement links TRBV21-1 to TRBJ2-1; the table names TRBD2, a call not compared with the DNA. TRBV21-1 is flagged as a pseudogene. The CDR3 sequence is 19 residues long. CDR3 sequence: CASSKGSSLAGDSYNEQFF. The CDR3 DNA sequence: TGTGCCAGCAGCAAAGGCTCCTCGCTAGCGGGGGACTCCTACAATGAGCAGTTCTTC.

V is TRBV29-1 and J is TRBJ1-2; D is perhaps TRBD1 (6 bases). Looked up from germline, CDR1 is SQVTM and CDR2 is ANQGSEA. The V end lost 1 base, the J end lost 8 bases, and 14 bases lay between the germline ends. CDR3 length equals 13 residues. CDR3: CSVEGAGTKGYTF. The CDR3 bases are TGCAGCGTTGAAGGGGCCGGGACAAAAGGCTACACCTTC.

The chain uses TRBV28 and TRBJ2-5; the D gene is possibly TRBD2 (5 bases). The CDR3 totals 14 residues. The V end was cut by 7 bases, the J end by 2 bases, with 14 bases between. Germline V lookup: CDR1 MDHEN, CDR2 SYDVKM. CDR3 sequence: CASNPPGEQETQYF. CDR3 DNA sequence: TGTGCCAGCAATCCCCCCGGGGAACAAGAGACCCAGTACTTC.

The chain combines TRBV28 with TRBJ2-1, with 14 bases aligning to TRBD2. The CDR3 is 17 amino acids. V lost 5 bases and J lost 4; bases outside the gene matches: 7. Germline values: CDR1 MDHEN, CDR2 SYDVKM. CDR3 region: CASSRLAGGPGYNEQFF. In DNA, the CDR3 is TGTGCCAGCAGTCGACTAGCGGGGGGGCCGGGGTACAATGAGCAGTTCTTC. Variable domain in full (rest from reference TRBV28 and TRBJ2-1): DVKVTQSSRYLVKRTGEKVFLECVQDMDHENMFWYRQDPGLGLRLIYFSYDVKMKEKGDIPEGYSVSREKKERFSLILESASTNQTSMYLCASSRLAGGPGYNEQFFGPGTRLTVL.

The gene calls are TRBV7-6 and TRBJ1-3; no reliable D call. This CDR3 is 13 amino acids long. In germline, CDR1 is SGHVS, CDR2 FNYEAQ. V was trimmed by 0 bases and J by 7 bases, leaving 7 bases between them. Written as DNA, the CDR3 is TGTGCCAGCAGCTTAGCATCTCCTAACACCATATATTTT. This codes for CASSLASPNTIYF.

The chain combines TRBV5-6 with TRBJ2-3, with TRBD2 identical over 8 bases. V was clipped by 0 bases and J by 2 bases; unmatched bases: 8. In germline, CDR1 is SGHDT, CDR2 YYEEEE. The CDR3 is 17 amino acids. The DNA for the CDR3 is TGTGCCAGCAGCTTGGCAGCCAGCGGGGGCTACACAGATACGCAGTATTTT. This gives the protein CASSLAASGGYTDTQYF. The full variable domain, its missing parts supplied by reference TRBV5-6 and TRBJ2-3, is DAGVTQSPTHLIKTRGQQVTLRCSPKSGHDTVSWYQQALGQGPQFIFQYYEEEERQRGNFPDRFSGHQFPNYSSELNVNALLLGDSALYLCASSLAASGGYTDTQYFGPGTRLTVL.